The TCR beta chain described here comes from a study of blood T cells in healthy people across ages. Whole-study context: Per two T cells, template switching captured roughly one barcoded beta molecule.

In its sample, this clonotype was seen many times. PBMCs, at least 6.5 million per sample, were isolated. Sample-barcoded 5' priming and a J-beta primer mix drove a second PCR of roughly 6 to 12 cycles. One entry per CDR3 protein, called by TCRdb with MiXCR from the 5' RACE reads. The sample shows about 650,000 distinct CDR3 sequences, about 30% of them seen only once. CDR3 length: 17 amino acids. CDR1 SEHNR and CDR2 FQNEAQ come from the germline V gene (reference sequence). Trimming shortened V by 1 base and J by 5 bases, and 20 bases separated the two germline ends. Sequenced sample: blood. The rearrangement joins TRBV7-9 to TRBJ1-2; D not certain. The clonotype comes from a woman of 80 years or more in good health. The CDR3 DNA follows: TGTGCCAGCAGCTTAGTGAACAGAGGGAGTGGTGGGTATGGCTACACCTTC. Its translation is CASSLVNRGSGGYGYTF.